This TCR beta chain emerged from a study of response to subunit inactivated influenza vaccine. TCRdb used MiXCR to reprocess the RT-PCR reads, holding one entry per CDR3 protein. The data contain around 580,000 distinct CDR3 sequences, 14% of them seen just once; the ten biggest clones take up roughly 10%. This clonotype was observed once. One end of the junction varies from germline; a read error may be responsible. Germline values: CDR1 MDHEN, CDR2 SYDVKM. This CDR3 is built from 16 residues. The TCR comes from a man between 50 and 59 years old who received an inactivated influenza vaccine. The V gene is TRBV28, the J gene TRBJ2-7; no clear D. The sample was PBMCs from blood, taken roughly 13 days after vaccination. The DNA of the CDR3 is TGTGCCAGCATAATGAAGGGATTTAAAGCGTTCCACGAGCACTACTTC. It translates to CASIMKGFKAFHEHYF. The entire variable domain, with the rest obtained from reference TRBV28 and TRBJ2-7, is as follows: DVKVTQSSRYLVKRTGEKVFLECVQDMDHENMFWYRQDPGLGLRLIYFSYDVKMKEKGDIPEGYSVSREKKERFSLILESASTNQTSMYLCASIMKGFKAFHEHYFGPGTRLTVT.